These 5 T cell receptor beta chains came from one sample sequenced in a study of blood T cell repertoires in COVID-19. Sequencing was performed with immunoSEQ multiplex PCR; in TCRdb, only in-frame clones are kept and a portion is missing. The table has some 500,000 clones, about 89% seen once. Source material: peripheral blood. These receptors were taken from a woman aged 45 to 65 with COVID-19, enrolled during active disease.

The chain is built from TRBV3-1 (or the pseudogene TRBV3-2) and TRBJ2-5, with a possible D match to TRBD2 (8 bases). V was shortened by 3 bases and J by 2 bases, with 19 bases between the two germline ends. Germline CDR1 and CDR2: LGHDT and YNNKEL (reference sequence). The CDR3 extends over 17 amino acids. Here the CDR3 DNA reads TGTGCCAGCAGCCATTGGACAGGTAGCGGGGTACAAGAGACCCAGTACTTC. Translated, it gives CASSHWTGSGVQETQYF.

The gene calls are TRBV5-1 and TRBJ1-1; D unclear. Germline loops: CDR1 SGHRS, CDR2 YFSETQ. The V end lost 2 bases, the J end lost 1 base, and 12 bases lay between the germline ends. The CDR3 covers 15 residues. The CDR3 nucleotides read TGCGCCAGCAGCTTAGGAGCGAGAGGGAACACTGAAGCTTTCTTT. Its protein is CASSLGARGNTEAFF.

V usage is TRBV19 and J usage is TRBJ1-1; unclear D gene. The CDR3 runs 13 residues. Trimming left V 5 bases short and J 1 base short, with 8 bases between. CDR1 is LNHDA, CDR2 SQIVND, per germline (reference sequence). This CDR3 is CASSSYRNTEAFF. As DNA, the CDR3 is TGTGCCAGTAGTTCATACAGGAACACTGAAGCTTTCTTT.

The chain recombines TRBV5-5 with TRBJ2-5; weak D call: TRBD1 (5 bases). Trimming took 3 bases from V and 5 from J, leaving 8 bases between them. The CDR3 extends over 12 amino acids. Germline CDR1 is SGHKS and CDR2 is YYEKEE (reference sequence). The CDR3 nucleotides are TGTGCCAGCAGCTGGTCAGGGGAGACCCAGTACTTC. This encodes CASSWSGETQYF.

This chain uses TRBV29-1 with TRBJ2-1; 9 positions match TRBD2. Germline V gene lookup returns CDR1 SQVTM and CDR2 ANQGSEA. The CDR3 loop spans 13 amino acids. After removal of 6 bases from V and 6 bases from J, the junction contained 6 bases not matched to a gene. The CDR3 reads CSVLSGGGNEQFF. The CDR3 coding sequence is TGCAGCGTCCTTAGCGGGGGTGGCAATGAGCAGTTCTTC.